This is a list of T cell receptor beta chains from one sample in a study of OX40 agonist ivuxolimab in advanced cancers. Assay: immunoSEQ multiplex PCR; the TCRdb copy retains only in-frame clones and omits some. The sample holds 40,000 or so clones, more than 80% seen once. The source material was CD4+ or CD8+ T cells sorted from blood, sampled in a trial of the OX40 agonist ivuxolimab. The receptors derive from an adult with an advanced solid tumor such as melanoma, head and neck, liver or kidney cancer. Each CDR3 is given with its conserved first and last residue. D genes are given only for firm matches.

D	V	J	CDR3	DNA
TRBD1	TRBV19	TRBJ2-1	CASSIDGTGTNEQFF	TGTGCCAGTAGTATAGACGGGACAGGGACCAATGAGCAGTTCTTC
NA	TRBV7-3	TRBJ2-5	CASSLRSRGSQETQYF	TGTGCCAGCAGCTTAAGGTCCAGGGGCTCCCAAGAGACCCAGTACTTC
TRBD1	TRBV6-6	TRBJ1-1	CASSETGGINTEAFF	TGTGCCAGCAGTGAGACAGGGGGAATAAACACTGAAGCTTTCTTT
NA	TRBV28	TRBJ1-3	CASRLSGTDGNTIYF	TGTGCCAGCAGACTCTCCGGGACGGACGGAAACACCATATATTTT
NA	TRBV6-5	TRBJ2-4	CASSSELYLAKNIQYF	TGTGCCAGCAGTTCCGAGCTCTATCTAGCCAAAAACATTCAGTACTTC
NA	TRBV5-4	TRBJ2-2	CASSRGGELFF	TGTGCCAGCAGCAGGGGCGGGGAGCTGTTTTTT
NA	TRBV19	TRBJ1-2	CASSNRVGYTF	TGTGCCAGTAGTAACAGGGTTGGCTACACCTTC
NA	TRBV19	TRBJ1-4	CASSIGTLVFF	TGTGCCAGTAGTATCGGGACCCTTGTATTTTTT
NA	TRBV5-8	TRBJ1-1	CASSLFRNTEAFF	TGTGCCAGCAGCTTGTTTCGGAACACTGAAGCTTTCTTT
NA	TRBV6-1	TRBJ1-5	CASSDWTLSNQPQHF	TGTGCCAGCAGTGACTGGACGCTTAGCAATCAGCCCCAGCATTTT